This T cell receptor beta chain was found in a study of CD8+ T cells in alopecia areata. Broader study findings: Higher clonality than in normal scalp was seen in lesional scalp, especially alopecia totalis/universalis. With patients, TCR sharing proved less clear than in mice, a difference possibly related to HLA. Alphabeta T cells residing in normal skin are also sequenced in scalp samples.

PBMCs, the starting material, were the source of sorted CD4+ and CD8+ T cells. As to this clone: Antigen unknown.

Trimming took 4 bases from V and 4 from J, leaving 10 bases between them. This CDR3 spans 13 amino acids. Germline CDR1 SSHAT, CDR2 FNYEAQ (reference sequence). cDNA reverse transcribed from extracted RNA served as the sequencing template. Clones were sequenced by immunoSEQ multiplex PCR, and TCRdb holds only the in-frame ones, with some missing. Altogether around 190,000 clones are present, 56% being singletons, with the ten largest covering nearly 5%. The material sequenced was CD8+ T cells sorted from blood. This clonotype was obtained from a human donor in good health. The V and J genes are TRBV7-7 and TRBJ1-1, with D hard to call. CDR3 in amino acids: CASSSGEGTEAFF. In DNA form, the CDR3 reads TGTGCCAGCAGCTCTGGGGAGGGCACTGAAGCTTTCTTT.